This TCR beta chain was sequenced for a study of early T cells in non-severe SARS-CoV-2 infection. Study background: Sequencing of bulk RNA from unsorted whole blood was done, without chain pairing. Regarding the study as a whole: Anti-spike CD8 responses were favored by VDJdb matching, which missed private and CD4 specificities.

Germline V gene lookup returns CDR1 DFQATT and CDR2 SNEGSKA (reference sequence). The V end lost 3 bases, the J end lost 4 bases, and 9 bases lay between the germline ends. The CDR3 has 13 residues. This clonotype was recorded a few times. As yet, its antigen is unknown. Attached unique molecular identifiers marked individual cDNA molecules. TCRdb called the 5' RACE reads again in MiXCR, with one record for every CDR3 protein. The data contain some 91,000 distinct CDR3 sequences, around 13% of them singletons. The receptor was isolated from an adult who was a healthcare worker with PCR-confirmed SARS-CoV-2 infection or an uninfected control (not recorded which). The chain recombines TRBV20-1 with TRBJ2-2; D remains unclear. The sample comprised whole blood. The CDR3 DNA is TGCAGTGCTAGGATGCGGATCACCGGGGAGCTGTTTTTT. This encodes CSARMRITGELFF.